This T cell receptor beta chain was recorded in a study of shared clonotypes between healthy human individuals. On the study more broadly: Three plates were used per donor for CD4 naive, three for CD4 memory, two for CD8 naive and one for CD8 memory.

CD45RO-negative, CCR7-positively selected cells formed the naive CD8 fraction, excluding terminally differentiated effector memory CD45RA+ cells. This clone was recorded only once. Its antigen is not known. Produced via immunoSEQ multiplex PCR; TCRdb's table is partial and in-frame only. The sample records about 590,000 clones, around 95% being singletons. Study-wide results and limits: Clonotypes which were not shared had lower generation probabilities than clonotypes that all four donors shared. Rarefaction analysis demonstrated incomplete sorted-subset sequencing notwithstanding large depth. Around 4.7% of naive CD4 clonotypes were shared across a handful of donors.

The V gene's germline CDR1 is SQVTM and CDR2 ANQGSEA. This CDR3 has 15 residues. Germline trimming cut 8 bases from V and 3 bases from J; bases unmatched to any gene: 16. Sequencing was performed on naive CD8+ T cells sorted from blood. The sequence was collected from a woman younger than 45 in good health. V and J are TRBV29-1 and TRBJ2-7, with TRBD2 identical over 7 bases. The CDR3 loop is CSPSSSGMRVYEQYF. The CDR3 coding sequence is TGCAGCCCAAGCTCCAGCGGGATGCGCGTCTACGAGCAGTACTTC.